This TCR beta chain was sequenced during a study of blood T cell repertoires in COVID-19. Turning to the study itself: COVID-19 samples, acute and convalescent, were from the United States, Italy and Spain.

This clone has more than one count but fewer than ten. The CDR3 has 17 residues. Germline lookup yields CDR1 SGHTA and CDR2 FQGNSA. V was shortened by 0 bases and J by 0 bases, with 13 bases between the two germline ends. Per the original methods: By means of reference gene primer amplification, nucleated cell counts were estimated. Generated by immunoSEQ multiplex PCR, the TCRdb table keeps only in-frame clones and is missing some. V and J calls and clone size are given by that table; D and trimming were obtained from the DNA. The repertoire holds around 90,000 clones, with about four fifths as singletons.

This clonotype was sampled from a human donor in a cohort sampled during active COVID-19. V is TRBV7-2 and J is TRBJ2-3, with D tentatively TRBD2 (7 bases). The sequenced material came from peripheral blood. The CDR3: CASSLAAGAASTDTQYF. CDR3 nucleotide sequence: TGTGCCAGCAGCTTAGCCGCGGGGGCCGCTAGCACAGATACGCAGTATTTT.